Listed below are T cell receptor beta chains from one sample, sequenced in a study of vaccination and CD4 T cells after COVID-19. TCRdb analysed the PCR reads with MiXCR anew, one entry per CDR3 protein. The data contain 15,000 or so distinct CDR3 sequences, around 48% of them seen just once; the ten biggest clones take up approximately 7.3%. These receptors lack a known antigen. Sequenced sample: CD4+ T cells from blood, cultured in vitro. The source of these receptors is a human donor who had recovered from COVID-19. The CDR3 runs from the conserved cysteine through the conserved F or W. A D gene is named only where the DNA matches it firmly. Clone size is not always given. Where it is, it says once, few, many or a class for expanded clones.

>NA|TRBD1|TRBJ1-5|TRBV20-1
TGCAGTGCTAGAGTAGGGACAGGAATATATCAGCCCCAGCATTTT
CSARVGTGIYQPQHF
>NA|TRBD1|TRBJ2-2|TRBV9
TGTGCCAGCAGCGAGACAGGGCTACACACCGGGGAGCTGTTTTTT
CASSETGLHTGELFF
>NA|NA|TRBJ1-6|TRBV21-1
TGTGCCAGCAGCATCCCGGGACGGGAAGATTCACCCCTCCACTTT
CASSIPGREDSPLHF
>NA|TRBD1|TRBJ2-7|TRBV20-1
TGCAGTGCAAAAAGGACAGGGGGAGCCTACGAGCAGTACTTC
CSAKRTGGAYEQYF
>NA|NA|TRBJ1-2|TRBV6-2/TRBV6-3
TGTGCCAGCAGTTACGGGGGCTATGGCTACACCTTC
CASSYGGYGYTF
>NA|TRBD1|TRBJ2-2|TRBV6-1
TGTGCCAGCAGACGGGACAGGGGCGACACCGGGGAGCTGTTTTTT
CASRRDRGDTGELFF
>NA|NA|TRBJ2-1|TRBV30
TGTGCCTGGAGTCCAGGGAGGAATGAGCAGTTCTTC
CAWSPGRNEQFF
>NA|TRBD1|TRBJ1-6|TRBV10-3
TGTGCCATCAGTGAGTGGTTGGGCAGGGGGCACGGTTCACCCCTCCACTTT
CAISEWLGRGHGSPLHF
>NA|NA|TRBJ1-3|TRBV6-1
TGTGCCAGCAGTGAATGGAACACCATATATTTT
CASSEWNTIYF
>NA|NA|TRBJ2-1|TRBV7-6
TGTGCCAGCAGCGTTCGGAGTTCCGACAATGAGCAGTTCTTC
CASSVRSSDNEQFF
>few|NA|TRBJ1-2|TRBV6-1
TGTGCCAGCCAGATCATAGGGGGAGCTAACTATGGCTACACCTTC
CASQIIGGANYGYTF
>NA|NA|TRBJ1-1|TRBV20-1
TGCAGTGCTAATGATGACACCACTGAAGCTTTCTTT
CSANDDTTEAFF
>NA|NA|TRBJ1-5|TRBV12-3/TRBV12-4
TGTGCCAGCAGTCCGACGGGGGGCGGGCAGCCCCAGCATTTT
CASSPTGGGQPQHF
>NA|NA|TRBJ1-4|TRBV19
TGTGCCAGTAGTACCGGACAGTCAACTAATGAAAAACTGTTTTTT
CASSTGQSTNEKLFF
>NA|TRBD2|TRBJ2-3|TRBV20-1
TGCAGTGCTAGAGGGCTTGGGACTAGCGGGAGAACAGATACGCAGTATTTT
CSARGLGTSGRTDTQYF
>NA|NA|TRBJ1-5|TRBV19
TGTGCCAGTAGTATCCAGACAGGAATCCAGCATTTT
CASSIQTGIQHF
>NA|NA|TRBJ2-1|TRBV18
TGTGCCAGCTCACCATCTGTGACGACAAATGAGCAGTTCTTC
CASSPSVTTNEQFF
>NA|TRBD1|TRBJ2-3|TRBV10-2
TGCGCCAGCAGGGAGGGATCACAGGGGGTGAGAGATACGCAGTATTTT
CASREGSQGVRDTQYF
>NA|NA|TRBJ2-7|TRBV28
TGTGCCAGCAGTTTACGGACCTACGAGCAGTACTTC
CASSLRTYEQYF
>NA|NA|TRBJ2-1|TRBV5-1
TGCGCCAGCAAAGACGGGGTTGAGCAGTTCTTC
CASKDGVEQFF
>medium-sized|NA|TRBJ2-5|TRBV7-8
TGTGCCAGCAGCGAATCCTTTGGGTTCGGAGAGACCCAGTACTTC
CASSESFGFGETQYF
>NA|TRBD2|TRBJ2-5|TRBV6-1
TGTGCCAGCAGTGCGCTAGCGGAAGAGACCCAGTACTTC
CASSALAEETQYF
>NA|NA|TRBJ2-3|TRBV11-2
TGTGCCAGCAGCTTAGAACGGGAACGCACAGATACGCAGTATTTT
CASSLERERTDTQYF
>few|NA|TRBJ1-1|TRBV20-1
TGCAGTGCTTTGGGACTGCAGAACACTGAAGCTTTCTTT
CSALGLQNTEAFF
>NA|NA|TRBJ2-7|TRBV5-1
TGCGCCAGCAGCTTCGTACCTTCGCTCGAGCAGTACTTC
CASSFVPSLEQYF
>few|NA|TRBJ1-2|TRBV7-2
TGTGCCAGCAGCTTGACAGTTACCTATGGCTACACCTTC
CASSLTVTYGYTF
>few|NA|TRBJ1-4|TRBV10-3
TGTGCCACGAGGACGGACGGATCAAATGAAAAACTGTTTTTT
CATRTDGSNEKLFF
>NA|TRBD1|TRBJ2-7|TRBV5-1
TGCGCCAGCAGCCCCCGGGACAGGGGAAGCTCCTACGAGCAGTACTTC
CASSPRDRGSSYEQYF
>NA|TRBD2|TRBJ2-1|TRBV11-3
TGTGCCAGCAGCACGAGACTAGCGGCCTACAATGAGCAGTTCTTC
CASSTRLAAYNEQFF
>NA|TRBD2|TRBJ2-3|TRBV18
TGTGCCAGCTCACCGGGGTGGACTAGCGGCACAGATACGCAGTATTTT
CASSPGWTSGTDTQYF
>few|NA|TRBJ1-2|TRBV30
TGTGCCTGGGCGGTGAACTATGGCTACACCTTC
CAWAVNYGYTF
>NA|TRBD1|TRBJ2-3|TRBV6-1
TGTGCCAGCAGCACAACAACAGGGGGCACAGATACGCAGTATTTT
CASSTTTGGTDTQYF
>few|NA|TRBJ1-1|TRBV19
TGTGCCAGTACTCCCTACGGGCCCCCGCCTGAAGCTTTCTTT
CASTPYGPPPEAFF
>few|TRBD2|TRBJ2-7|TRBV20-1
TGCAGTGCTAGAGATCCCACTAGCGGGATCTACGAGCAGTACTTC
CSARDPTSGIYEQYF
>NA|NA|TRBJ1-2|TRBV19
TGTGCCAGTAGTATAGAGGGACGGGGATATGGCTACACCTTC
CASSIEGRGYGYTF
>NA|TRBD1|TRBJ2-7|TRBV6-1
TGTGCCAGCAGTCATGGACAGGGGGCCTACGAGCAGTACTTC
CASSHGQGAYEQYF
>NA|TRBD2|TRBJ2-3|TRBV6-2/TRBV6-3
TGTGCCAGCAGTTACGTCGGGACTAGCGGGAGTTATTATTTT
CASSYVGTSGSYYF
>NA|NA|TRBJ1-2|TRBV6-5
TGTGCCAGCAGTTACTCAGGAAACTATGGCTACACCTTC
CASSYSGNYGYTF
>medium-sized|TRBD1|TRBJ2-7|TRBV29-1
TGCAGCGTTGAAAAAGGGACAGGATCCTACGAGCAGTACTTC
CSVEKGTGSYEQYF
>once|NA|TRBJ2-5|TRBV18
TGTGCCAGCTCACCCAACAGGGAGGAGACCCAGTACTTC
CASSPNREETQYF
>once|TRBD2|TRBJ2-5|TRBV11-3
TGTGCCAGCAGCTTAGTTGCGGGAGGGCCCCAAGAGACCCAGTACTTC
CASSLVAGGPQETQYF
>NA|TRBD1|TRBJ2-2|TRBV4-2
TGTGCCAGCAGCCTAGAATCTAGGGGACAGTCAAACACCGGGGAGCTGTTTTTT
CASSLESRGQSNTGELFF
>NA|NA|TRBJ2-3|TRBV6-1
TGTGCCAGCAGTGTCGGGGGAGACACAGATACGCAGTATTTT
CASSVGGDTDTQYF
>NA|NA|TRBJ2-6|TRBV24-1
TGTGCCACCAGTGACCGAGCTGGGGCCAACGTCCTGACTTTC
CATSDRAGANVLTF
>few|NA|TRBJ1-5|TRBV7-9
TGTGCCAGCAGCTTAGGTTATAGCAATCAGCCCCAGCATTTT
CASSLGYSNQPQHF
>NA|NA|TRBJ1-6|TRBV10-2
TGCGCCAGCAGTGCAAGGCAGGGTGGATCACCCCTCCACTTT
CASSARQGGSPLHF
>NA|NA|TRBJ2-7|TRBV30
TGTGCCTGGGGGGAAGCAGGGGGGTTCGAGCAGTACTTC
CAWGEAGGFEQYF
>NA|TRBD2|TRBJ2-1|TRBV19
TGTGCCAGTAGTAAACGCCGGGGCGGGGGGGACATTGAGCAGTTCTTC
CASSKRRGGGDIEQFF
>few|NA|TRBJ1-1|TRBV6-1
TGTGCCAGCAGTCTCGTGGGGAACACTGAAGCTTTCTTT
CASSLVGNTEAFF
>NA|NA|TRBJ1-4|TRBV28
TGTGCCAGCAGATATGACAGGCGGGGTGAAAAACTGTTTTTT
CASRYDRRGEKLFF
>NA|NA|TRBJ1-1|TRBV5-5
TGTGCCAGCAGCCTCTCGGCAAGTGAAGCTTTCTTT
CASSLSASEAFF
>once|NA|TRBJ1-5|TRBV19
TGTGCCAGTACTATACGAGGGGTTAGCAATCAGCCCCAGCATTTT
CASTIRGVSNQPQHF
>NA|NA|TRBJ1-1|TRBV6-1
TGTGCCAGCAGTGACCTTGAGGGGTGGACTGAAGCTTTCTTT
CASSDLEGWTEAFF
>NA|TRBD1|TRBJ1-2|TRBV7-2
TGTGCCAGCAGCCGGACAGGGTTAGAGGGCTACACCTTC
CASSRTGLEGYTF
>NA|NA|TRBJ2-7|TRBV11-2
TGTGCCAGCAGCAAGTATGGGGCAAGCTCCTACGAGCAGTACTTC
CASSKYGASSYEQYF
>NA|NA|TRBJ1-2|TRBV24-1
TGTGCCACCAGTGACGGCTACTATGGCTACACCTTC
CATSDGYYGYTF
>NA|NA|TRBJ2-1|TRBV20-1
TGCAGTGCTAGAGATCTCGGGGGACGCTACAATGAGCAGTTCTTC
CSARDLGGRYNEQFF
>NA|NA|TRBJ2-3|TRBV11-3
TGTGCCAGCAGCATGGGGGCTAGCGGCACAGATACGCAGTATTTT
CASSMGASGTDTQYF